These T cell receptor beta chains were read from a single sample in a study of T cell repertoires in cytomegalovirus infection. In TCRdb, the reads were re-called with MiXCR into one record per CDR3 protein. The sample holds a few hundred thousand distinct CDR3 sequences, just under 40% seen once. These TCRs' antigens remain unknown. Sequences were derived from cultured PBMCs, sampled from culture after CMV antigen stimulation. Source of these receptors: a human donor in good health (CMV status not recorded). Some clones in this sample may be carry-over from other donors' samples. CDR3s include the opening cysteine and the closing phenylalanine or tryptophan. Fields, in order: D gene, clone size, CDR3 length, J gene, V gene, CDR3 DNA, CDR3 protein. D genes are given only for firm matches. Clone size is shown for a subset of rows, as once, few, many or a class of expanded clone.

>NA|few|16|TRBJ1-1|TRBV7-6
TGTGCCAGCAGCCTGGCTCCGGGCCGTGGGAGTGAGGGCGCTTTCTTT
CASSLAPGRGSEGAFF
>NA|NA|15|TRBJ1-1|TRBV4-3
TGCGCCAGCAGCCCCCAGGTTGGACGGGACACTGAAGCTTTCTTT
CASSPQVGRDTEAFF
>NA|NA|16|TRBJ1-3|TRBV7-9
TGTGCCAGAAGCTTAGACAGGCAAGGGACTGGAAACACCATATATTTT
CARSLDRQGTGNTIYF
>TRBD1|NA|14|TRBJ2-1|TRBV19
TGTGCCAGTATCCTAAGGCAGGGGGACAATGAGCAGTTCTTC
CASILRQGDNEQFF
>TRBD1|NA|16|TRBJ1-2|TRBV19
TGTGCCAGTAGTCCCCTCGGGACAGGGATGAACTATGGCTACACCTTC
CASSPLGTGMNYGYTF
>NA|NA|13|TRBJ2-7|TRBV2
TGTGCCAGCAGTTCTAGGGCTCTCTACGAGCAGTACTTC
CASSSRALYEQYF
>TRBD1|NA|9|TRBJ2-1|TRBV19
TGTGCCGCAGGGGGTGAGCAGTTCTTC
CAAGGEQFF
>TRBD2|few|16|TRBJ2-7|TRBV7-2
TGTGCCAGCAGCGCTACGAGTAGCGGGAGCACAGGCGAGCAGTACTTC
CASSATSSGSTGEQYF
>NA|many|13|TRBJ2-7|TRBV7-2
TGTGCCAGCAGCCCGCGTACGGGACACGAGCAGTACTTC
CASSPRTGHEQYF
>NA|few|16|TRBJ2-4|TRBV6-6
TGTGCCAGCAGTTACTGGGGTGGACGAGGCAAAAACATTCAGTACTTC
CASSYWGGRGKNIQYF
>NA|NA|14|TRBJ2-7|TRBV12-3/TRBV12-4
TGTGCCAGCAGTCAAAGGACGGGTCTCAACGAGCAGTACTTC
CASSQRTGLNEQYF
>NA|few|14|TRBJ2-3|TRBV6-5
TGTGCCAGCAGTTATGGGGGAGCGGCGGATACGCAGTATTTT
CASSYGGAADTQYF
>TRBD2|NA|16|TRBJ2-3|TRBV4-1
TGCGCCAGCAGCCAAGAAGGCGGGAGAAGGACAGATACGCAGTATTTT
CASSQEGGRRTDTQYF
>TRBD2|few|16|TRBJ2-3|TRBV18
TGTGCCAGCTCCCCCAGTAGAGCGGGGGTGACAGATACGCAGTATTTT
CASSPSRAGVTDTQYF
>TRBD1|few|15|TRBJ1-6|TRBV11-2
TGTGCCAGCAGCTGGGGGACAGGGAATAATTCACCCCTCCACTTT
CASSWGTGNNSPLHF
>TRBD2|few|15|TRBJ2-2|TRBV4-2
TGTGCCAGCAGCCCCCGACTCGGGGGGACCGGGGAGCTGTTTTTT
CASSPRLGGTGELFF
>NA|few|15|TRBJ1-2|TRBV2
TGTGCCACCTCCTTGGGAGGGAACTTGGACTATGGCTACACCTTC
CATSLGGNLDYGYTF
>NA|NA|13|TRBJ2-3|TRBV7-9
TGTGCCAGCAGCATCACTGGGACAGATACGCAGTATTTT
CASSITGTDTQYF
>TRBD2|NA|15|TRBJ2-7|TRBV11-2
TGTGCCAGCAGCCCCCCAGCGGGAGGGTCCTACGAGCAGTACTTC
CASSPPAGGSYEQYF
>NA|few|14|TRBJ2-7|TRBV10-3
TGTGCCATCAGTGAGGGACAGACCTCCTACGAGCAGTACTTC
CAISEGQTSYEQYF
>NA|many|11|TRBJ2-5|TRBV7-6
TGTGCCAGCAGACGCCAAGAGACCCAGTACTTC
CASRRQETQYF
>NA|NA|13|TRBJ2-1|TRBV10-2
TGCGCCAGCAGAGAGGAGGTCTACAATGAGCAGTTCTTC
CASREEVYNEQFF
>NA|many|17|TRBJ1-2|TRBV7-8
TGTGCCAGCAGGCCTAAAGTAATAGGGTCAGGTTTTAGTGGCTACACCTTC
CASRPKVIGSGFSGYTF
>NA|few|15|TRBJ1-2|TRBV7-2
TGTGCCAGCAGCTTATCCGCGACAGCTGATTATGGCTACACCTTC
CASSLSATADYGYTF
>TRBD1|NA|16|TRBJ1-2|TRBV28
TGTGCCAGCAGCCCCCCCGGGACAGGGGATATTTATGGCTACACCTTC
CASSPPGTGDIYGYTF
>NA|NA|11|TRBJ1-5|TRBV12-3/TRBV12-4
TGTGCCAGCGGGGAGGAGTCGCCCCAGCATTTT
CASGEESPQHF
>NA|NA|13|TRBJ2-7|TRBV28
TGTGCCAGCAGTTCCGCCGGAGCCTACGAGCAGTACTTC
CASSSAGAYEQYF
>NA|NA|15|TRBJ1-5|TRBV20-1
TGCAGTGCTAGAGATCCCGGCCTAGGGGATCAGCCCCAGCATTTT
CSARDPGLGDQPQHF
>TRBD2|NA|16|TRBJ2-1|TRBV7-6
TGTGCCAGCAGCCCCGCAGTAGCGGGAGGTTACAATGAGCAGTTCTTC
CASSPAVAGGYNEQFF
>NA|few|13|TRBJ2-6|TRBV6-1
TGTGCCGCCTGGGGGTCTGGGGCCAACGTCCTGACTTTC
CAAWGSGANVLTF
>TRBD1|NA|14|TRBJ2-7|TRBV6-5
TGTGCCAGCAGAGCGGACAGGGACGCCTACGAGCAGTACTTC
CASRADRDAYEQYF
>NA|NA|15|TRBJ2-3|TRBV15
TGTGCCACCAGCAGAGTACAGGGAGGCACAGATACGCAGTATTTT
CATSRVQGGTDTQYF
>NA|NA|16|TRBJ2-2|TRBV2
TGTGCCAGCAGGGGGTTCTTAAAGGGTCTGACCGGGGAGCTGTTTTTT
CASRGFLKGLTGELFF